What follows is one T cell receptor (beta chain) and its context. Its antigen is unidentified. These data come from a study of cytomegalovirus exposure and HLA in healthy donors. General study results and limits: Researchers reported in a later analysis that common viral pathogens appeared linked to several top clusters. Later analysis revealed greater clonal expansion in HLA-associated TCR beta chains than in equally common others. One variant, a missense change in DCLRE1C, was linked in a later analysis to TCR beta V- and J-gene trimming.

PCR was performed using 60 Vbeta and 13 Jbeta primers. This table comes from immunoSEQ multiplex PCR, and its TCRdb copy is limited to in-frame clones, with some not included. This sample contains about 120,000 clones. CDR3 length equals 15 residues. The specimen was PBMCs. This rearrangement joins TRBV21-1 to TRBJ2-1; TRBD2 reflects the table's D call only, with no check against the DNA. TRBV21-1 is flagged as a pseudogene. This sequence was found in a young man in good health and CMV-seronegative. Here the CDR3 reads CASIPLAGQFNEQFF. CDR3 nucleotides: TGTGCCAGCATCCCACTAGCGGGGCAGTTCAATGAGCAGTTCTTC.